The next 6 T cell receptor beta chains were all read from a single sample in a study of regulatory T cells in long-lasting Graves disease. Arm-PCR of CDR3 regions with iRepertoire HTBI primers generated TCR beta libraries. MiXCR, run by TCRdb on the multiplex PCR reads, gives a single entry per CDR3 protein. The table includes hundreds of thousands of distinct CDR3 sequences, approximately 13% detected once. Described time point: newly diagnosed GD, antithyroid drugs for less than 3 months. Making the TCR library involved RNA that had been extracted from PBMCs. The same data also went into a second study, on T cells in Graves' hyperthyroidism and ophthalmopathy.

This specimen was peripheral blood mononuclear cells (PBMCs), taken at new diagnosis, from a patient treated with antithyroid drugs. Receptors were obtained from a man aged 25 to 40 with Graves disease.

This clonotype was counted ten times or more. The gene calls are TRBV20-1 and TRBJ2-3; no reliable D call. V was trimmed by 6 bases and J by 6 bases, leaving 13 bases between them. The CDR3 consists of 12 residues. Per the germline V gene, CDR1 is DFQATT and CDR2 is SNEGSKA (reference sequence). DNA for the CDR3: TGCAGTGCCATCTCGTCCCCCGATACGCAGTATTTT. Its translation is CSAISSPDTQYF.

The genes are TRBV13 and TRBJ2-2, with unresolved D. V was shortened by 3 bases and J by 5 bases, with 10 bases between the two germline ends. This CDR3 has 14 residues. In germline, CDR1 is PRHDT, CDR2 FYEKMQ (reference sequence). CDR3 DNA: TGTGCCAGCAGCTTTGGGATGGCGACCGGGGAGCTGTTTTTT. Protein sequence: CASSFGMATGELFF.

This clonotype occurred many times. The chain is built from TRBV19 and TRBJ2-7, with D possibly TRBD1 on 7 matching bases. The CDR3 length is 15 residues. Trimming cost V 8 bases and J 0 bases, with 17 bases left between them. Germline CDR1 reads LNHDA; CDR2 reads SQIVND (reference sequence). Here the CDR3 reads CASGGRRDSSYEQYF. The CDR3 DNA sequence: TGTGCCAGTGGTGGCCGGCGGGACAGCTCCTACGAGCAGTACTTC.

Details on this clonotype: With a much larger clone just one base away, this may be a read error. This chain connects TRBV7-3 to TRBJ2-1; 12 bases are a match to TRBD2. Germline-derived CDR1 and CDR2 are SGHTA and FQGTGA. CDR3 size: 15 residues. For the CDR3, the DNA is TGTGCCGGCAGCCGGACTAGCGGGAATTACAATGAGCAGTTCTTC. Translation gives CAGSRTSGNYNEQFF.

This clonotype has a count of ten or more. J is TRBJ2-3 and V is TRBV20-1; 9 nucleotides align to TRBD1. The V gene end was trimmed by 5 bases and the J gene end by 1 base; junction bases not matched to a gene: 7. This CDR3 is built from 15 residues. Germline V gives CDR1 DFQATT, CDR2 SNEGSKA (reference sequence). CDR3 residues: CSASGTGQGTDTQYF. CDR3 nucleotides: TGCAGTGCTTCCGGGACAGGGCAGGGCACAGATACGCAGTATTTT.

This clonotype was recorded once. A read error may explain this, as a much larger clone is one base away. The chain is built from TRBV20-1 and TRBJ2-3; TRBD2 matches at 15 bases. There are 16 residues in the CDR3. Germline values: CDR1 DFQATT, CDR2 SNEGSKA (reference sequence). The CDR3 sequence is CSARGTSGRRSHTQCF. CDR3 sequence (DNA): TGCAGTGCTAGGGGGACTAGCGGGAGGAGGAGCCATACGCAGTGTTTT.